The 27 T cell receptor beta chains given below trace back to one sample, sequenced in a study of T cell repertoires in cytomegalovirus infection. These receptors have no identified antigens. A single record per CDR3 protein comes from TCRdb applying MiXCR to the reads. The sample lists about 830,000 distinct CDR3 sequences, about 30% seen once, with around 12% in the top ten. The sample was cultured CD8+ T cells from PBMCs, taken from culture after CMV antigen stimulation. These TCRs come from a human donor in good health (CMV status not recorded). Some clones in this sample may be carry-over from other donors' samples.

This clonotype was seen a few times. This chain connects TRBV27 to TRBJ2-1, with a weak D call TRBD1 (6 bases). Trimming took off 5 bases at V and 4 bases at J, with 15 bases between the two ends. The CDR3 loop spans 15 amino acids. The germline CDR1 and CDR2 sequences are MNHEY and SMNVEV (reference sequence). The CDR3 sequence: CASSPKWGPYNEQFF. Written as DNA, the CDR3 is TGTGCCAGCAGTCCCAAGTGGGGGCCATACAATGAGCAGTTCTTC.

The chain is built from TRBV2 and TRBJ2-3; D is ambiguous. Trimming removed 8 bases at V and 3 bases at J, with 12 bases between. The CDR3 loop spans 13 amino acids. CDR1 and CDR2 (germline): SNHLY, FYNNEI. For the CDR3, the DNA is TGTGCCAGCGGTGTGCGGATTACAGATACGCAGTATTTT. Protein sequence: CASGVRITDTQYF.

The rearrangement links TRBV27 to TRBJ1-1, with 9 bases that match TRBD1. The V gene end was trimmed by 5 bases and the J gene end by 5 bases; junction bases not matched to a gene: 9. This CDR3 has 15 residues. CDR1 and CDR2 from the germline V gene are MNHEY and SMNVEV (reference sequence). The CDR3 reads CASSEGTGRITEAFF. The DNA of the CDR3 is TGTGCCAGCAGTGAAGGGACAGGGAGGATTACTGAAGCTTTCTTT.

A word on this clonotype: This may arise from a read error, as a much more abundant clone is one base away. The V and J genes are TRBV7-2 and TRBJ1-2, with TRBD1 matching over 7 bases. This CDR3 contains 15 residues. The germline V gene encodes CDR1 SGHTA and CDR2 FQGNSA. For the CDR3, the DNA is TGTGCCTGCAGCCGGCCAGGGGGGGCGAAAGATGGCTACACCTTC. Amino acids: CACSRPGGAKDGYTF.

The chain is built from TRBV2 and TRBJ2-1; perhaps TRBD2 as D (6 bases). The length of the CDR3 is 16 residues. CDR1 SNHLY and CDR2 FYNNEI come from the germline V gene. Trimming left V 5 bases short and J 5 bases short, with 19 bases between. This CDR3 reads CASSSLGQGLNNEQFF. CDR3 DNA: TGTGCCAGCAGTTCACTCGGGCAGGGACTGAACAATGAGCAGTTCTTC.

This clonotype has only a few counts. The chain joins TRBV7-6 to TRBJ2-1, with D hard to call. Trimming left V 0 bases short and J 0 bases short, with 9 bases between. Per the germline V gene, CDR1 is SGHVS and CDR2 is FNYEAQ. The CDR3 is made up of 16 amino acids. In nucleotides, the CDR3 is TGTGCCAGCAGCTTAGCAGAAGGGCTCTCCTACAATGAGCAGTTCTTC. Translated, it gives CASSLAEGLSYNEQFF.

This clonotype has only a few counts. The chain uses TRBV5-6 and TRBJ2-5; tentative D call: TRBD2 (5 bases). This CDR3 spans 13 amino acids. Trimming pared 4 bases from V and 5 bases from J, leaving 12 bases between. Germline CDR1 reads SGHDT; CDR2 reads YYEEEE. CDR3 nucleotide sequence: TGTGCCAGCAGCATTAGGGAGATGGAGACCCAGTACTTC. Translated, it gives CASSIREMETQYF.

This clonotype has ten or more counts. CDR3 protein: CASSEDYGTASYEQYF. The CDR3 nucleotides are TGTGCCAGCAGTGAAGATTACGGGACAGCTTCCTACGAGCAGTACTTC. The J gene is TRBJ2-7, the V gene TRBV6-1, with 7 nucleotides matching TRBD1. The CDR3 is made up of 16 amino acids. Looked up from germline, CDR1 is MNHNS and CDR2 is SASEGT. The V and J ends lost 1 base and 1 base, in that order; junction bases with no gene match: 7.

This clonotype was observed many times. This chain connects TRBV7-6 to TRBJ2-3; TRBD2 matches 8 bases. The CDR3 covers 19 residues. V lost 0 bases and J lost 0; bases outside the gene matches: 11. The germline V gene has CDR1 SGHVS and CDR2 FNYEAQ. CDR3 region: CASSLASGGGRPSTDTQYF. In DNA, the CDR3 is TGTGCCAGCAGCTTAGCGAGCGGCGGGGGGCGGCCTAGCACAGATACGCAGTATTTT.

This clonotype was recorded a few times. The rearrangement links TRBV7-9 to TRBJ2-5; D gene uncertain. The CDR3 is made up of 13 amino acids. Germline-derived CDR1 and CDR2 are SEHNR and FQNEAQ (reference sequence). Trimming pared 2 bases from V and 4 bases from J, leaving 8 bases between. DNA of the CDR3: TGTGCCAGCAGCTTAACGGCCGGAGAGACCCAGTACTTC. Amino acid sequence: CASSLTAGETQYF.

This chain uses TRBV24-1 with TRBJ2-5, with a tentative D call TRBD2 (7 bases). Between the trimmed V and J ends, which lost 3 bases and 5 bases, there was a span of 15 bases. In germline, CDR1 is KGHDR, CDR2 SFDVKD. The CDR3 contains 15 residues. The CDR3 DNA reads as TGTGCCACCAGTGATCTTGGGGGGGGGCTTGAGACCCAGTACTTC. Its translation is CATSDLGGGLETQYF.

The rearrangement joins TRBV27 to TRBJ1-6; tentatively, D is TRBD1 (5 bases). Germline lookup yields CDR1 MNHEY and CDR2 SMNVEV (reference sequence). Trimming left V 8 bases short and J 7 bases short, with 24 bases between. The CDR3 spans 17 residues. CDR3 amino acids: CASGELGGTGGNSPLHF. CDR3 DNA sequence: TGTGCCAGCGGGGAGTTGGGAGGGACCGGCGGGAATTCACCCCTCCACTTT.

This clonotype was counted at least ten times. The CDR3 reads CASSGLYGTGQNQPQHF. The CDR3 DNA follows: TGTGCCAGCAGCGGACTATACGGGACAGGGCAAAATCAGCCCCAGCATTTT. The chain carries TRBV7-8 and TRBJ1-5; 9 bases agree with TRBD1. With 5 bases clipped from V and 4 bases from J, the junction kept 12 bases outside the gene matches. CDR1 SGHVS and CDR2 FQNEAQ come from the germline V gene. This CDR3 comprises 17 residues.

The genes are TRBV7-8 and TRBJ1-2, with D perhaps matching TRBD1 (5 bases). V dropped 5 bases and J dropped 0 bases, with 10 bases sitting between them. The germline V gene encodes CDR1 SGHVS and CDR2 FQNEAQ. The CDR3 is made up of 14 amino acids. CDR3 sequence: CASSPRQTNYGYTF. Here the CDR3 DNA reads TGTGCCAGCAGCCCCCGACAGACTAACTATGGCTACACCTTC.

The chain is built from TRBV6-6 and TRBJ2-3; 9 positions agree with TRBD2. The CDR3 sequence is 16 residues long. Germline trimming cut 8 bases from V and 2 bases from J; bases unmatched to any gene: 11. Germline CDR1 and CDR2: MNHNY and SVGAGI (reference sequence). The CDR3 protein is CASPPQGLANTDTQYF. DNA of the CDR3: TGTGCCAGCCCTCCGCAGGGACTAGCAAACACAGATACGCAGTATTTT.

The chain recombines TRBV7-9 with TRBJ1-6; 8 nucleotides line up with TRBD1. V shed 6 bases and J 2 bases; nucleotides not matched to a gene: 6. The CDR3 is made up of 16 amino acids. Germline-derived CDR1 and CDR2 are SEHNR and FQNEAQ (reference sequence). This CDR3 is CASRNDRGPYNSPLHF. DNA of the CDR3: TGTGCCAGCAGGAACGACAGGGGCCCCTATAATTCACCCCTCCACTTT. Based on the CDR3 plus reference TRBV7-9 and TRBJ1-6, the full variable domain is DTGVSQNPRHKITKRGQNVTFRCDPISEHNRLYWYRQTLGQGPEFLTYFQNEAQLEKSRLLSDRFSAERPKGSFSTLEIQRTEQGDSAMYLCASRNDRGPYNSPLHFGNGTRLTVT.

The J gene is TRBJ1-4, the V gene TRBV12-3 or TRBV12-4; the D is unclear. The CDR3 runs 13 residues. The V end was cut by 5 bases, the J end by 5 bases, with 9 bases between. This CDR3 reads CASSTEENEKLFF. In nucleotides, the CDR3 is TGTGCCAGCAGTACCGAGGAGAATGAAAAACTGTTTTTT.

The rearrangement links TRBV29-1 to TRBJ1-1; no definite D call. This CDR3 region has 13 residues. The V end was cut by 0 bases, the J end by 3 bases, with 8 bases between. The germline CDR1 and CDR2 sequences are SQVTM and ANQGSEA. CDR3: CSVEDGDYTEAFF. The CDR3 DNA reads TGCAGCGTTGAAGACGGAGACTACACTGAAGCTTTCTTT.

This chain connects TRBV5-1 to TRBJ1-1; D is possibly TRBD1 (6 bases). Trimming shortened V by 5 bases and J by 4 bases, and 15 bases separated the two germline ends. Germline V lookup: CDR1 SGHRS, CDR2 YFSETQ. The CDR3 loop spans 14 amino acids. CDR3 DNA sequence: TGCGCCAGCAGTCAACCAGGGGAGGGCACTGAAGCTTTCTTT. This gives the protein CASSQPGEGTEAFF.

The CDR3 DNA reads TGTGCCATCAGTGAGTCGCCGGCCCGAACTATGACAGGGCGTCCGACCTACGAGCAGTACTTC. Its translation is CAISESPARTMTGRPTYEQYF. V is TRBV10-3 and J is TRBJ2-7; 7 bases are a match to TRBD1. V shed 0 bases, J shed 2 bases, and the junction held 22 bases outside the gene matches. The germline V gene has CDR1 ENHRY and CDR2 SYGVKD. The CDR3 is made up of 21 amino acids.

The chain recombines TRBV9 with TRBJ2-1, with TRBD2 matching over 10 bases. Germline V gene data show CDR1 as SGDLS and CDR2 as YYNGEE. Unmatched junction bases numbered 4, after V lost 0 bases and J lost 7 bases. The length of the CDR3 is 15 residues. The CDR3 spells CASSVVLAGENEQFF. CDR3 nucleotide sequence: TGTGCCAGCAGCGTAGTCCTAGCGGGGGAGAATGAGCAGTTCTTC.

The chain couples TRBV14 to TRBJ2-1; 8 bases align to TRBD1. Germline-derived CDR1 and CDR2 are SGHDN and FVKESK. After removal of 0 bases from V and 7 bases from J, the junction contained 8 bases not matched to a gene. The CDR3 has 16 residues. CDR3 bases: TGTGCCAGCAGCCAAGATAAGGACAGGGTGGGGAATGAGCAGTTCTTC. Amino acid sequence: CASSQDKDRVGNEQFF. The whole variable domain, remainder taken from reference TRBV14 and TRBJ2-1, is EAGVTQFPSHSVIEKGQTVTLRCDPISGHDNLYWYRRVMGKEIKFLLHFVKESKQDESGMPNNRFLAERTGGTYSTLKVQPAELEDSGVYFCASSQDKDRVGNEQFFGPGTRLTVL.

The rearrangement links TRBV14 to TRBJ2-1; 7 nucleotides match TRBD2. Germline lookup yields CDR1 SGHDN and CDR2 FVKESK. This CDR3 region has 15 residues. Trimming took 4 bases from V and 2 from J; bases not matched to a gene: 5. The CDR3 here is CASSPWGGTYNEQFF. CDR3 coding DNA: TGTGCCAGCAGCCCCTGGGGAGGGACCTACAATGAGCAGTTCTTC.

The chain couples TRBV29-1 to TRBJ2-1; no definite D call. Germline V gene lookup returns CDR1 SQVTM and CDR2 ANQGSEA. V dropped 3 bases and J dropped 0 bases, with 24 bases sitting between them. This CDR3 has 19 residues. In DNA form, the CDR3 reads TGCAGCGTTGATTCGGCAGCCGTAACCCAAGTTAGCTCCTACAATGAGCAGTTCTTC. Protein: CSVDSAAVTQVSSYNEQFF.

This clonotype occurred many times. CDR3 region: CASSPEDGRAQHF. The CDR3 DNA follows: TGTGCCAGCAGCCCGGAGGACGGCAGGGCCCAGCATTTT. The chain combines TRBV7-6 with TRBJ1-5, with D perhaps matching TRBD1 (5 bases). The V and J ends lost 5 bases and 11 bases respectively, with 16 bases between them. CDR3 length: 13 amino acids. CDR1 and CDR2 from the germline V gene are SGHVS and FNYEAQ. Together with reference TRBV7-6 and TRBJ1-5, the CDR3 gives the full variable domain: GAGVSQSPRYKVTKRGQDVALRCDPISGHVSLYWYRQALGQGPEFLTYFNYEAQQDKSGLPNDRFSAERPEGSISTLTIQRTEQRDSAMYRCASSPEDGRAQHFGDGTRLSIL.

This clonotype was found a few times. The chain joins TRBV7-9 to TRBJ1-2; D is unclear. From germline, CDR1 is SEHNR and CDR2 FQNEAQ (reference sequence). Trimming pared 5 bases from V and 7 bases from J, leaving 11 bases between. The CDR3 extends over 12 amino acids. CDR3 residues: CASSPGVSGYTF. For the CDR3, the DNA is TGTGCCAGCAGCCCCGGGGTATCTGGCTACACCTTC.

The table lists this clonotype with a few counts. V gene TRBV27 combines with J gene TRBJ1-1; TRBD1 is a possible D gene (5 bases). Germline CDR1 reads MNHEY; CDR2 reads SMNVEV (reference sequence). The CDR3 length is 14 residues. Between the trimmed V and J ends, which lost 8 bases and 3 bases, there was a span of 16 bases. The CDR3: CASGLDGGDTEAFF. The CDR3 nucleotides are TGTGCCAGCGGCCTAGATGGGGGGGACACTGAAGCTTTCTTT.